This TCR beta chain was sequenced during a study of regulatory T cells in long-lasting Graves disease. Specified time point: persistent/refractory GD, antithyroid drugs over 5 years with positive TRAb. Construction of the TCR library relied on RNA isolated from PBMCs. Patients came from an endocrinology department in Xi'an, China. Researchers made TCR beta libraries by using iRepertoire HTBI primers and running Arm-PCR on CDR3 regions. From the multiplex PCR reads, TCRdb called clonotypes with MiXCR, one entry per CDR3 protein. This table holds 400,000 or so distinct CDR3 sequences, around 20% found once. This clonotype has a count of ten or more. What it recognizes is unknown. General study points: TRBV28, TRBJ1-2 and TRBJ2-5 emerged as the favored segments in persistent disease. Analyses excluded thyroid tissue, covering peripheral blood alone. Compared with new cases, persistent Graves' patients showed reduced TCR diversity.

The germline V gene encodes CDR1 SNHLY and CDR2 FYNNEI. J gave up 5 bases and V 5 bases, and 8 bases lay outside the gene matches. The CDR3 has 14 amino acids. This sequence originates from a female donor with Graves disease. This chain connects TRBV2 to TRBJ2-7; 8 bases are a match to TRBD1. Source: peripheral blood mononuclear cells (PBMCs), taken when the disease was refractory, from a patient treated with antithyroid drugs. The CDR3 region has the DNA TGTGCCAGCAGTCGCAGGGGGCATATCCACGAGCAGTACTTC. It is translated as CASSRRGHIHEQYF.